Listed here are 2 T cell receptor beta chains from one sample, sequenced in a study of blood T cell repertoires in COVID-19. Sequencing was performed with immunoSEQ multiplex PCR; in TCRdb, only in-frame clones are kept and a portion is missing. The repertoire holds about 220,000 clones, with about 87% as singletons. The sequenced material came from PBMCs or T cells enriched from blood (not recorded which). The receptors originated from a woman in her thirties who had recovered from COVID-19.

The V call is TRBV6-5, the J call TRBJ1-2, with D perhaps TRBD1 (5 bases). The CDR3 is made up of 15 amino acids. The germline V and J ends were trimmed by 7 bases and 6 bases, with 21 bases remaining between them. Looked up from germline, CDR1 is MNHEY and CDR2 is SVGAGI. The CDR3 DNA reads as TGTGCCAGCATCAAGGACCCGGGACTCGATCATGGCTACACCTTC. This codes for CASIKDPGLDHGYTF.

This clone occurred a few times. The V call is TRBV5-6, the J call TRBJ1-6, with TRBD1 as a possible D gene (5 bases). Germline lookup yields CDR1 SGHDT and CDR2 YYEEEE. V was clipped by 2 bases and J by 9 bases, with 15 bases between them. This CDR3 has 15 amino acids. The CDR3 loop is CASSFLGGSGSPLHF. The CDR3, as DNA: TGTGCCAGCAGCTTTCTGGGGGGAAGTGGTTCACCCCTCCACTTT.